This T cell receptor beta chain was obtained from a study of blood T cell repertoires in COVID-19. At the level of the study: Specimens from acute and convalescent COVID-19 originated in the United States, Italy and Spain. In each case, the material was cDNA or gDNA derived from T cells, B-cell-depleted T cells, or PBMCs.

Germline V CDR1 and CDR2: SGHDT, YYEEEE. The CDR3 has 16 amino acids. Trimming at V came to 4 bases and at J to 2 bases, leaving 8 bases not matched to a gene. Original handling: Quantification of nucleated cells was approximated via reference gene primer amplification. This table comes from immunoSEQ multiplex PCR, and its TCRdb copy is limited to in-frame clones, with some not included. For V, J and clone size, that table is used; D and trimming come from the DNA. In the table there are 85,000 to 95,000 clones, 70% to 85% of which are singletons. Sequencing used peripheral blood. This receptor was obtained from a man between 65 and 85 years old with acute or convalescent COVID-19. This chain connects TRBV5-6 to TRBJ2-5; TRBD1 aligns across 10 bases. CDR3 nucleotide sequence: TGTGCCAGCAGCGAAGTACCGGGACAGGGGCAAGAGACCCAGTACTTC. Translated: CASSEVPGQGQETQYF.